The rows below give T cell receptor beta chains drawn from one sample of a study of blood T cell repertoires in COVID-19. Assay used: immunoSEQ multiplex PCR; TCRdb lists only in-frame clones, some missing. The data show about 70,000 clones, 70% to 90% seen once. Sequencing input: peripheral blood. The receptors come from a man between 65 and 85 years old with active COVID-19. The conserved cysteine and the conserved F or W are not part of the CDR3 here. D genes are given only for firm matches.

v_call d_call cdr3_aa
TRBV11-2 TRBD1 ASSLGGRGLYNEQF
TRBV24-1 TRBD2 ATSDPTSGRQF
TRBV5-1 TRBD1 ASSLGQGAYNEQF
TRBV19 TRBD2 ASSSTLAGGQIPN
TRBV6-1 TRBD1 ASSEAQGAEKLF
TRBV4-2 TRBD2 ASSRLAGEETQY
TRBV10-3 TRBD1 AIGDRAGANVLT
TRBV5-8 . ASSLTQAQH
TRBV18 TRBD2 ASSPRSSGSAPNTGELF
TRBV10-3 TRBD1 ATTDRGQGTEAF
TRBV7-2 TRBD2 ASSPYIGAGAGELF
TRBV2 . ASRGTEPYEQY
TRBV10-3 TRBD1 AISPGQGTLNYGYT
TRBV6-5 . ASAGGGNQPQH
TRBV24-1 . ATSDWTAGQDEQF
TRBV6-2/TRBV6-3 . ASSYLGGAYEQY
TRBV20-1 TRBD1 SASPGQGFLDTQY
TRBV19 TRBD1 ASRLQGVRNQPQH
TRBV27 . ASSLGQYQETQY
TRBV12-3/TRBV12-4 TRBD1 ASSRDRGYEQY
TRBV28 . ASSFGQSGQPQH
TRBV28 . ASSLSGTHYGYT
TRBV18 . ASRDIGGELF
TRBV4-2 . ASSQATANTGELF
TRBV12-3/TRBV12-4 . ASGSGVGEAF
TRBV18 . ASSPSDDSPYGYT
TRBV12-5 TRBD2 ASGSPRGASGRRYNEQF
TRBV5-1 . ASSLTGRRADTQY
TRBV6-6 . ASSPAGAGEQPQH
TRBV4-3 . ASSQDPAPGTEAF
TRBV5-5 TRBD2 ASSPRGEGQETQY
TRBV6-5 . ASSYGPDNNEKLF
TRBV12-3/TRBV12-4 TRBD1 ASAFGTGREQY
TRBV3-1/TRBV3-2 . ASSHREGGTEAF
TRBV28 TRBD1 ASSPGQTWSPLH
TRBV6-6 . ASSYSIWGHYGYT
TRBV7-3 TRBD2 ASSPQPGLAGGGEQF
TRBV4-3 TRBD2 ASSQGGVAGVEETQY
TRBV19 TRBD2 ATGGSSSTDTQY
TRBV27 . ASSPQVLYGYT
TRBV3-1/TRBV3-2 TRBD1 ASSPAGGTNYGYT
TRBV5-1 . ASSLSADMNTEAF
TRBV10-3 TRBD2 AIGPLAGPENIQY
TRBV19 TRBD1 ASTTGALQETQY
TRBV11-3 TRBD1 ASSDRQGPVAEAF
TRBV24-1 TRBD1 ATSAPGQLGPYEQY
TRBV30 . AWLGGVVDYGYT
TRBV14 . ASSQGRVETQY
TRBV5-4 . ASSYGLGTDTQY
TRBV24-1 TRBD1 ATSDPGQGTNTGELF
TRBV5-1 . ASSLSQGGGSVAF
TRBV21-1 . ASSKGQKYNSPLH
TRBV7-3 . ASSLGAPQETQY
TRBV7-2 TRBD2 ATSGPWGTDTQY
TRBV19 . ATARPAYGYT